These 22 T cell receptor beta chains originate from one sample sequenced in a study of T-cell memory formation after mild COVID-19. From the 5' RACE reads, TCRdb called clonotypes with MiXCR, one entry per CDR3 protein. Counted here are about 47,000 distinct CDR3 sequences, 7.5% to 10% occurring once; the ten biggest clones make up 12%. Sequences were obtained from PBMCs or a T cell subset sorted from them (not recorded which). Every receptor here comes from an adult woman who had mild COVID-19 (a few samples of this study predate the infection). Cell type and time point are not known.

The V call is TRBV20-1, the J call TRBJ2-2; perhaps TRBD2 as D (6 bases). Trimming took off 5 bases at V and 1 base at J, with 11 bases between the two ends. The germline CDR1 and CDR2 sequences are DFQATT and SNEGSKA (reference sequence). CDR3 length: 14 residues. The CDR3 protein is CSARQGGNTGELFF. The CDR3 DNA sequence: TGCAGTGCTCGTCAGGGAGGGAACACCGGGGAGCTGTTTTTT.

The CDR3 nucleotides read TGTGCCAGCAGGGCCACGGGGGTCGGCGAGCAGTACTTC. Protein: CASRATGVGEQYF. The chain combines TRBV6-1 with TRBJ2-7; tentatively, D is TRBD2 (6 bases). The CDR3 is 13 residues long. The V gene lost 6 bases and the J gene lost 6 bases, with 15 bases spanning the gap. Germline V CDR1 and CDR2: MNHNS, SASEGT.

This clonotype was observed many times. This chain uses TRBV25-1 with TRBJ2-7; TRBD1 agrees at 9 bases. Germline assignment: CDR1 MGHDK and CDR2 SYGVNS. CDR3 size: 13 residues. The ends lost 6 bases at V and 6 bases at J; junction bases unmatched: 6. Here the CDR3 DNA reads TGTGCCAGCAGCAGGACAGGGGCAGGCGAGCAGTACTTC. Translation: CASSRTGAGEQYF.

This clonotype ranks as large. The CDR3 coding sequence is TGCGCCAGCAGTTTCCCGACCCAGCTATCTGGGGCCAACGTCCTGACTTTC. It encodes CASSFPTQLSGANVLTF. The J gene is TRBJ2-6, the V gene TRBV5-1; no definite D call. Germline lookup yields CDR1 SGHRS and CDR2 YFSETQ. This CDR3 is built from 17 residues. V gave up 5 bases and J gave up 1 base, with 16 bases separating them.

This clonotype was observed a handful of times. This sequence joins TRBV28 and TRBJ2-2; D is undetermined. Germline V lookup: CDR1 MDHEN, CDR2 SYDVKM. This CDR3 is 13 amino acids long. V was trimmed by 5 bases and J by 3 bases, leaving 7 bases between them. CDR3 amino acids: CASSPGDTGELFF. CDR3 nucleotides: TGTGCCAGCAGTCCGGGCGACACCGGGGAGCTGTTTTTT.

This chain links TRBV6-2 or TRBV6-3 with TRBJ2-7; weak D call: TRBD1 (6 bases). The CDR3 has 13 residues. Trimming shortened V by 4 bases and J by 2 bases, and 9 bases separated the two germline ends. CDR1 and CDR2 from the germline V gene are MNHEY and SVGEGT. The CDR3 reads CASSLQGPYEQYF. CDR3 coding DNA: TGTGCCAGCAGTTTACAGGGACCCTACGAGCAGTACTTC.

The V call is TRBV27, the J call TRBJ1-2; D is perhaps TRBD1 (6 bases). The germline V and J ends were trimmed by 2 bases and 4 bases, with 11 bases remaining between them. The germline V gene encodes CDR1 MNHEY and CDR2 SMNVEV (reference sequence). This CDR3 has 14 amino acids. The CDR3 bases are TGTGCCAGCAGTTTAAGGGAGGACAGCTATGGCTACACCTTC. It yields the protein CASSLREDSYGYTF.

Note on this clonotype: A much bigger clone sits one base away, suggesting this may be a read error. The chain employs TRBV5-1 and TRBJ2-2; 10 positions match TRBD2. The germline V gene encodes CDR1 SGHRS and CDR2 YFSETQ. With 4 bases clipped from V and 2 bases from J, the junction kept 5 bases outside the gene matches. CDR3 length: 16 residues. CDR3 coding DNA: TGCGCCAGCAGCCGTACTAGCGGGGTAAACACCGGGGAGCTGTTTTTT. Protein sequence: CASSRTSGVNTGELFF.

This clonotype was seen repeatedly, ten times or more. The chain uses TRBV7-2 and TRBJ1-1, with unresolved D. CDR1 SGHTA and CDR2 FQGNSA come from the germline V gene. CDR3 length: 14 residues. Trimming removed 3 bases at V and 3 bases at J, with 11 bases between. CDR3 nucleotide sequence: TGTGCCAGCAGCTTTTGGGGAGGAGACACTGAAGCTTTCTTT. It codes for CASSFWGGDTEAFF.

This clonotype came up a few times. The chain has TRBV7-2 and TRBJ1-2; 9 nucleotides align to TRBD1. The V and J ends lost 5 bases and 8 bases, in that order; junction bases with no gene match: 9. Germline lookup yields CDR1 SGHTA and CDR2 FQGNSA. This CDR3 comprises 14 residues. CDR3 sequence: CASSPGTGMKGYTF. CDR3 DNA: TGTGCCAGCAGCCCCGGGACAGGGATGAAGGGCTACACCTTC. Combining the CDR3 with reference TRBV7-2 and TRBJ1-2 gives the whole variable domain GAGVSQSPSNKVTEKGKDVELRCDPISGHTALYWYRQSLGQGLEFLIYFQGNSAPDKSGLPSDRFSAERTGGSVSTLTIQRTQQEDSAVYLCASSPGTGMKGYTFGSGTRLTVV.

Judged by abundance, this clonotype is medium-sized. V and J are TRBV4-3 and TRBJ2-7, with TRBD1 matching 10 bases. After removal of 5 bases from V and 3 bases from J, the junction contained 10 bases not matched to a gene. CDR3 length equals 16 residues. Germline V lookup: CDR1 LGHNA, CDR2 YSLEER. The CDR3 region is CASSYSGTGEVYEQYF. The DNA of the CDR3 is TGCGCCAGCAGCTACTCCGGGACAGGGGAAGTCTACGAGCAGTACTTC.

By frequency in the sample, this clonotype is medium-sized. The rearrangement links TRBV27 to TRBJ2-1; 12 nucleotides line up with TRBD2. Germline assignment: CDR1 MNHEY and CDR2 SMNVEV (reference sequence). The CDR3 is 16 residues long. V shed 5 bases, J shed 4 bases, and the junction held 6 bases outside the gene matches. The CDR3 DNA reads as TGTGCCAGCAGTCCCGGGACTAGCGGGTTTTACAATGAGCAGTTCTTC. Protein sequence: CASSPGTSGFYNEQFF.

This clonotype ranks as medium-sized. The chain recombines TRBV29-1 with TRBJ2-1, with a weak D call TRBD2 (6 bases). The CDR3 spans 10 residues. Germline V CDR1 and CDR2: SQVTM, ANQGSEA. V was trimmed by 5 bases and J by 7 bases, leaving 6 bases between them. The CDR3 nucleotides read TGCAGCGTTCGGGGGAATGAGCAGTTCTTC. It specifies CSVRGNEQFF.

This clonotype was counted ten times or more. The rearrangement links TRBV7-9 to TRBJ2-7; unclear D gene. Trimming pared 1 base from V and 7 bases from J, leaving 11 bases between. The CDR3 runs to 13 residues. Per germline, CDR1 SEHNR and CDR2 FQNEAQ (reference sequence). The CDR3 nucleotides are TGTGCCAGCAGCTTAGGGAACCCAATGGAGCAGTACTTC. Protein sequence: CASSLGNPMEQYF.

The V call is TRBV6-5, the J call TRBJ1-5; D not resolved. Trimming stripped 0 bases from V and 7 bases from J, with 7 bases between. The CDR3 length is 13 residues. The germline CDR1 and CDR2 sequences are MNHEY and SVGAGI. In nucleotides, the CDR3 is TGTGCCAGCAGTTACTCGTCGGAACAGCCCCAGCATTTT. This sequence encodes CASSYSSEQPQHF.

This clonotype was seen a few times. The chain carries TRBV15 and TRBJ1-2, with TRBD1 matching 7 bases. Trimming at V came to 5 bases and at J to 7 bases, leaving 10 bases not matched to a gene. The CDR3 spans 14 residues. The V gene's germline CDR1 is LNHNV and CDR2 YYDKDF (reference sequence). In DNA, the CDR3 is TGTGCCACCAGCCTAGACAGGGATCATTCTGGCTACACCTTC. Encoded protein: CATSLDRDHSGYTF. Filled out from reference TRBV15 and TRBJ1-2, the complete variable domain reads DAMVIQNPRYQVTQFGKPVTLSCSQTLNHNVMYWYQQKSSQAPKLLFHYYDKDFNNEADTPDNFQSRRPNTSFCFLDIRSPGLGDTAMYLCATSLDRDHSGYTFGSGTRLTVV.

V and J are TRBV7-9 and TRBJ2-2, with 12 bases matching TRBD1. The CDR3 covers 18 residues. The V segment lost 5 bases and the J segment 4 bases; nucleotides outside the gene matches: 11. Looked up from germline, CDR1 is SEHNR and CDR2 is FQNEAQ (reference sequence). CDR3 sequence (DNA): TGTGCCAGCAGCAGCCCGGTGGGGACAGGGGGCTCCACCGGGGAGCTGTTTTTT. Translation gives CASSSPVGTGGSTGELFF.

The rearrangement links TRBV27 to TRBJ1-4, with unresolved D. V was trimmed by 6 bases and J by 5 bases, leaving 4 bases between them. This CDR3 has 11 amino acids. The germline CDR1 and CDR2 sequences are MNHEY and SMNVEV (reference sequence). The chain's CDR3 is CASRRNEKLFF. In DNA form, the CDR3 reads TGTGCCAGCAGAAGAAATGAAAAACTGTTTTTT. Full variable domain (missing parts from reference TRBV27 and TRBJ1-4): EAQVTQNPRYLITVTGKKLTVTCSQNMNHEYMSWYRQDPGLGLRQIYYSMNVEVTDKGDVPEGYKVSRKEKRNFPLILESPSPNQTSLYFCASRRNEKLFFGSGTQLSVL.

This clonotype was picked up a small number of times. Here the CDR3 reads CASSLAGRVNQPQHF. The CDR3 bases are TGTGCCAGCAGCTTAGCCGGGCGGGTCAATCAGCCCCAGCATTTT. The rearrangement uses TRBV7-2 and TRBJ1-5; no definite D call. From germline, CDR1 is SGHTA and CDR2 FQGNSA. Trimming cost V 0 bases and J 3 bases, with 9 bases left between them. CDR3 length: 15 amino acids.

This clonotype has a handful of counts. This rearrangement joins TRBV18 to TRBJ2-7, with 7 nucleotides matching TRBD1. The ends lost 3 bases at V and 3 bases at J; junction bases unmatched: 5. Looked up from germline, CDR1 is KGHSH and CDR2 is LQKENI. There are 14 residues in the CDR3. The CDR3 coding sequence is TGTGCCAGCTCACCCTCCCCAGGGGGCTACGAGCAGTACTTC. Amino acid sequence: CASSPSPGGYEQYF.

A few counts support this clonotype. V and J are TRBV11-1 and TRBJ2-1, with D perhaps TRBD1 (7 bases). Between the trimmed V and J ends, which lost 6 bases and 15 bases, there was a span of 18 bases. The length of the CDR3 is 12 residues. Germline CDR1 is SGHAT and CDR2 is FQDESV (reference sequence). The CDR3 spells CASRVSGRGVFF. As DNA, the CDR3 is TGTGCCAGCAGGGTGTCGGGCAGGGGGGTGTTCTTC.

In its sample, this clonotype was seen a few times. The V call is TRBV5-1, the J call TRBJ2-7; D may be TRBD1 or TRBD2 (6 bases each). Germline CDR1 SGHRS, CDR2 YFSETQ. The CDR3 consists of 15 residues. Trimming shortened V by 6 bases and J by 2 bases, and 18 bases separated the two germline ends. The CDR3: CASMPVAGGPYEQYF. In DNA form, the CDR3 reads TGCGCCAGCATGCCGGTTGCCGGGGGCCCCTACGAGCAGTACTTC. Filled out from reference TRBV5-1 and TRBJ2-7, the complete variable domain reads KAGVTQTPRYLIKTRGQQVTLSCSPISGHRSVSWYQQTPGQGLQFLFEYFSETQRNKGNFPGRFSGRQFSNSRSEMNVSTLELGDSALYLCASMPVAGGPYEQYFGPGTRLTVT.